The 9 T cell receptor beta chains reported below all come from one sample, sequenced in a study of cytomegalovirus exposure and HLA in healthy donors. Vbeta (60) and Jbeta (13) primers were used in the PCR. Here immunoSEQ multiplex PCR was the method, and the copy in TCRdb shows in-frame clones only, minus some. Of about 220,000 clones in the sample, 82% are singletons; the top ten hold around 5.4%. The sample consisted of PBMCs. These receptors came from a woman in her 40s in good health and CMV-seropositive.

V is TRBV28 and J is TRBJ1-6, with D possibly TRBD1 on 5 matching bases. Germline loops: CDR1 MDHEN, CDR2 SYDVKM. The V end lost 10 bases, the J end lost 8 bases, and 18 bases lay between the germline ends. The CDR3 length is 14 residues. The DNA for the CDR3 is TGTGCCATCTGCCTGCGGGGGGGAGATTCACCCCTCCACTTT. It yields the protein CAICLRGGDSPLHF.

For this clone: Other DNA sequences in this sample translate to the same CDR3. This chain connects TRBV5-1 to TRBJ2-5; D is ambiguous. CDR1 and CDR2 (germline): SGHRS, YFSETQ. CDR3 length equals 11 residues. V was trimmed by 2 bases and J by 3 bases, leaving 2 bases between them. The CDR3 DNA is TGCGCCAGCAGCTTCGAAGAGACCCAGTACTTC. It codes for CASSFEETQYF.

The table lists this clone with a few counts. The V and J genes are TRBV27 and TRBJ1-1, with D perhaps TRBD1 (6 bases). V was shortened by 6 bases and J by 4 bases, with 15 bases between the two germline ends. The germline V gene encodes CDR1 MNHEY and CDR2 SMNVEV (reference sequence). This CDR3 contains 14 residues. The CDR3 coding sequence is TGTGCCAGCAGCTTAATTCAGGGGACCACTGAAGCTTTCTTT. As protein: CASSLIQGTTEAFF.

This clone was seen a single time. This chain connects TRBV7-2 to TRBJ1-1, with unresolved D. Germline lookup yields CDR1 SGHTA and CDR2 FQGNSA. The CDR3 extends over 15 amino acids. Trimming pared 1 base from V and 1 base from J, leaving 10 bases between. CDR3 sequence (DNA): TGTGCCAGCAGCTTAGTAGTAAATGCGAACACTGAAGCTTTCTTT. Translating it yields CASSLVVNANTEAFF.

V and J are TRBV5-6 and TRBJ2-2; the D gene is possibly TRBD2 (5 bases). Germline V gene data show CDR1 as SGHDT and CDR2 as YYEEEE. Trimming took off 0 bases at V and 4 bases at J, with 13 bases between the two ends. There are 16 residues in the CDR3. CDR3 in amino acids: CASSLVVSVGTGELFF. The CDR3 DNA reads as TGTGCCAGCAGCTTGGTTGTTAGCGTGGGCACCGGGGAGCTGTTTTTT. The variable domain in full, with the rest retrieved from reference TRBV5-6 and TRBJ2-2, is DAGVTQSPTHLIKTRGQQVTLRCSPKSGHDTVSWYQQALGQGPQFIFQYYEEEERQRGNFPDRFSGHQFPNYSSELNVNALLLGDSALYLCASSLVVSVGTGELFFGEGSRLTVL.

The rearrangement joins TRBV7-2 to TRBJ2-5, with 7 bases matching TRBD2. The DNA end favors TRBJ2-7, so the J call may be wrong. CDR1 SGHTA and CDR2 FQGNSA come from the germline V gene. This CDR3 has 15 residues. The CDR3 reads CASSLDTGGPREQYF. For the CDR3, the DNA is TGTGCCAGCAGCTTAGATACGGGAGGCCCACGCGAGCAGTACTTC.

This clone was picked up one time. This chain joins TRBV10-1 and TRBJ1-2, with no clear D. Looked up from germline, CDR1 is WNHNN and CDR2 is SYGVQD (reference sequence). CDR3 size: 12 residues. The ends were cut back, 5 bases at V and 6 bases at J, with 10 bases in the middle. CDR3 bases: TGCGCCAGCAGTCAGGCAATGGATGGCTACACCTTC. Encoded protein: CASSQAMDGYTF.

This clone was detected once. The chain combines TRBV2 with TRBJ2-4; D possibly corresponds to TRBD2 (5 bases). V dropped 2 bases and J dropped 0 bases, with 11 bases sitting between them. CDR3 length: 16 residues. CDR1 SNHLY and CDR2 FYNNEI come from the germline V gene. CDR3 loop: CASSEQRALAKNIQYF. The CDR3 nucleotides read TGTGCCAGCAGTGAACAGAGGGCTCTAGCCAAAAACATTCAGTACTTC. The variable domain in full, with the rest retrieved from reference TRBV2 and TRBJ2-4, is EPEVTQTPSHQVTQMGQEVILRCVPISNHLYFYWYRQILGQKVEFLVSFYNNEISEKSEIFDDQFSVERPDGSNFTLKIRSTKLEDSAMYFCASSEQRALAKNIQYFGAGTRLSVL.

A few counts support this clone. DNA for the CDR3: TGTGCCAGCAGCTTAGGACAGGGGGCGACCGGGGAGCTGTTTTTT. This sequence encodes CASSLGQGATGELFF. The chain carries TRBV7-9 and TRBJ2-2; 10 bases are shared with TRBD1. Germline-derived CDR1 and CDR2 are SEHNR and FQNEAQ (reference sequence). With V trimmed by 1 base and J by 5 bases, 1 base remained unmatched. The CDR3 runs 15 residues.